This entry is about one TCR beta chain. The sample belongs to a study of sequential checkpoint blockade in melanoma. For the study at large: Matched biopsies came pretreatment and at week 13 for some 22 patients.

V shed 6 bases and J shed 15 bases, with 18 bases lying between them. Germline V gene lookup returns CDR1 MNHGY and CDR2 SAAAGT. The CDR3 length is 12 residues. The method was immunoSEQ multiplex PCR; TCRdb's version includes in-frame clones alone and lacks a portion of them. The sample records more than 950 clones, about 20% being singletons. This sample's treatment: randomized to nivolumab then ipilimumab (arm A) or the reverse (arm B). No patient had prior DNA-damaging chemotherapy. This TCR derives from a human donor with melanoma. This chain links TRBV6-8 with TRBJ2-1, with a weak D call TRBD2 (6 bases). The sample here was tumor tissue (inferred from file names), taken from a patient given nivolumab and ipilimumab in sequence. This chain's CDR3 is CASRILWGVPFF. CDR3 nucleotide sequence: TGTGCCAGCAGAATTCTTTGGGGGGTTCCGTTCTTC.